A selection of T cell receptor beta chains follows, all from one sample in a study of T cell responses to AZD1222 COVID-19 vaccine. Sequencing used immunoSEQ multiplex PCR; TCRdb keeps in-frame clones, though not all of them. The sample gives about 150,000 clones, roughly 89% of which show up once; 1.9% is in the top ten. The sequencing here drew on peripheral blood, taken on day 0 of AZD1222 vaccination. These receptors were collected from an adult in good health. CDR3s leave out the opening cysteine and the closing phenylalanine or tryptophan. Each record gives: J gene, clone size, V gene, CDR3 protein. Where a row states a size, it is once, few, many or the class of an expanded clone; other rows omit it.

TRBJ1-6,-,TRBV28,ASRSSSGGFGSPLH
TRBJ1-1,-,TRBV7-6,ASSPALTGNEAF
TRBJ1-5,-,TRBV27,ASSPGKSNQPQH
TRBJ2-5,-,TRBV24-1,ATSDLTGAVGTQY
TRBJ1-2,-,TRBV5-1,ASSIDTREGYT
TRBJ2-5,-,TRBV7-9,ASSLDQTGWQETQY
TRBJ1-4,-,TRBV9,ASSATRGLGEKLF
TRBJ2-7,-,TRBV6-5,ASSHSRDRGYEQY
TRBJ2-3,-,TRBV5-6,ASSLSGQGTDTQY
TRBJ1-5,-,TRBV7-2,ASSLAGVSNQPQH
TRBJ2-7,-,TRBV5-1,ASSSTTGGNDEQY
TRBJ1-4,-,TRBV19,ASSDGGSDEKLF
TRBJ2-7,-,TRBV6-4,ASSDQQY
TRBJ1-1,-,TRBV11-1,ASSEGVVTEAF
TRBJ2-1,-,TRBV7-2,ASSPQRDLYNEQF
TRBJ2-3,-,TRBV7-9,ASSLASSGTDTQY
TRBJ2-7,once,TRBV6-2/TRBV6-3,ASSLDPSEQY
TRBJ1-5,-,TRBV30,AWSVSGRLNQPQH
TRBJ2-3,-,TRBV6-4,ASSDWGTDTQY
TRBJ1-1,-,TRBV6-4,ASTATPNTEAF
TRBJ1-1,-,TRBV19,ASGTVSNTEAF
TRBJ1-1,-,TRBV5-1,ASSKRQGNTEAF
TRBJ1-1,-,TRBV30,ALRQGGNTEAF
TRBJ2-7,once,TRBV10-3,AISEAGQGYEQY
TRBJ1-1,-,TRBV30,AWSVGSGRVNTEAF
TRBJ1-5,-,TRBV24-1,ATSDQDQPQH
TRBJ2-7,-,TRBV20-1,SASKSTSGRDEQY
TRBJ2-5,-,TRBV5-1,ASSLSPSGGGETQY
TRBJ2-1,few,TRBV24-1,ATSDSTGEGFSYNEQF
TRBJ1-5,-,TRBV6-4,ASSLTANQPQH
TRBJ1-2,-,TRBV5-1,ASSLGERGYT
TRBJ1-6,-,TRBV28,ASSLETGPNSPLH